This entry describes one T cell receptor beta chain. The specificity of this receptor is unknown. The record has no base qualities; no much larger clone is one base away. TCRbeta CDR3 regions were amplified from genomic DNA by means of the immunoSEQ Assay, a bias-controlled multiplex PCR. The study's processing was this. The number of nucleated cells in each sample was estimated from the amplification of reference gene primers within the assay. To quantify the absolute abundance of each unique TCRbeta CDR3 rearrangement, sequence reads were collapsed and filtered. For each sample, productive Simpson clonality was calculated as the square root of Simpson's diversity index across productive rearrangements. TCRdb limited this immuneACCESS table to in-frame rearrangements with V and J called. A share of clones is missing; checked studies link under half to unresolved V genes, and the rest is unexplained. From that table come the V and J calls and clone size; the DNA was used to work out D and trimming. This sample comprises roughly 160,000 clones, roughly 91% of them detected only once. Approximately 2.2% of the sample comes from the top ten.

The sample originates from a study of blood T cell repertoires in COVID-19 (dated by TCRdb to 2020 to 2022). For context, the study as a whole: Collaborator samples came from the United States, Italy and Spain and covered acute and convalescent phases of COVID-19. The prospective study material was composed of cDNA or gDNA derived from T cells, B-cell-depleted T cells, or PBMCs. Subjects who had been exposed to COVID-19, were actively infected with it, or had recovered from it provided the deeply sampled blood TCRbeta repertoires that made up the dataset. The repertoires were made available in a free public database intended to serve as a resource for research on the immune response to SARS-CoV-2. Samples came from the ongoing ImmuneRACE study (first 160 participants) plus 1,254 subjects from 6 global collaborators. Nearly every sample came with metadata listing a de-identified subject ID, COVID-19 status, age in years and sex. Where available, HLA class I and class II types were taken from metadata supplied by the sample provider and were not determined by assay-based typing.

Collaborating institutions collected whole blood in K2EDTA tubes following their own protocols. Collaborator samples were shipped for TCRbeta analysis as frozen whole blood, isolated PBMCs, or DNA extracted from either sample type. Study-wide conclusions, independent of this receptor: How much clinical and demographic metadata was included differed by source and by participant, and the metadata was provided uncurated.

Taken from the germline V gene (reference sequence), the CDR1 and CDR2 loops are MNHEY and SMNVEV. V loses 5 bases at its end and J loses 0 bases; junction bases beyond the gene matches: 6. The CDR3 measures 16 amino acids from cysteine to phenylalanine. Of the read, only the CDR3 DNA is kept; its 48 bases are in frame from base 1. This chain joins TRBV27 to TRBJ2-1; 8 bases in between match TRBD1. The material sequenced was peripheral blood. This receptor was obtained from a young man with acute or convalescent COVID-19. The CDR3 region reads CASSTRQGSSYNEQFF. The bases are TGTGCCAGCAGTACGCGACAGGGGAGCTCCTACAATGAGCAGTTCTTC.